This T cell receptor beta chain was identified during a study of lymphopenia after photon versus proton radiotherapy. Trimming stripped 0 bases from V and 7 bases from J, with 13 bases between. CDR3 size: 14 residues. Germline CDR1 and CDR2: SGDLS and YYNGEE. Data came from immunoSEQ multiplex PCR; TCRdb stores just in-frame clones and leaves some out. The sample lists 7,100 or so clones, 80% to 90% occurring once. The clonotype was recovered from a woman in her sixties or seventies with pancreatic cancer. The sequences come from peripheral blood, collected from a patient treated with photon-based radiotherapy. The genes are TRBV9 and TRBJ1-2; tentatively, D is TRBD1 (6 bases). Here the CDR3 DNA reads TGTGCCAGCAGCGTAGCTGTGGACAGAGGTGGCTACACCTTC. Residues: CASSVAVDRGGYTF.